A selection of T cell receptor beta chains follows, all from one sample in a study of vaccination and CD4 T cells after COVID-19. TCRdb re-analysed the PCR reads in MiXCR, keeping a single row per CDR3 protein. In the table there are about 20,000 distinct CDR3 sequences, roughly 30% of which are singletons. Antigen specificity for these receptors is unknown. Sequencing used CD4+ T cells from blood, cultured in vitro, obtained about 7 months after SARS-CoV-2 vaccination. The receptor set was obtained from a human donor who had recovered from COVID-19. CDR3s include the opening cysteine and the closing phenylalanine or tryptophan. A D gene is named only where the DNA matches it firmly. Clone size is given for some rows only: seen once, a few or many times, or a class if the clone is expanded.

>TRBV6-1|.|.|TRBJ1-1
TGTGCCAGCAGAGGACGGGGGGCATTGAGGAACACTGAAGCTTTCTTT
CASRGRGALRNTEAFF
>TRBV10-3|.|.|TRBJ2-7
TGTGCCATCAGTGAGGGTCCCCAGCACGAGCAGTACTTC
CAISEGPQHEQYF
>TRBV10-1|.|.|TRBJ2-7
TGCGCCAGCAGTTCACTAGTATCGGGCGAGCAGTACTTC
CASSSLVSGEQYF
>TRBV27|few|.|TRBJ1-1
TGTGCCAGCAGTTGGGGTGTGAACACTGAAGCTTTCTTT
CASSWGVNTEAFF
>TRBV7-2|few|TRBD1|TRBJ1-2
TGTGCCAGCAGCTTACACAGGGGGCAAAATGGCTACACCTTC
CASSLHRGQNGYTF
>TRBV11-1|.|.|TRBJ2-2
TGTGCCAGCTTTGGGCCAGGGTCCACCGGGGAGCTGTTTTTT
CASFGPGSTGELFF
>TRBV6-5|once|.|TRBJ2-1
TGTGCCAGCAGTTACCTGGAGAGCTCCTACAATGAGCAGTTCTTC
CASSYLESSYNEQFF
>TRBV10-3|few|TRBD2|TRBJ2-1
TGTGCCAGTCGGAGCGGGGCCCCCGCCATGAATGAGCAGTTCTTC
CASRSGAPAMNEQFF
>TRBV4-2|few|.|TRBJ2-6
TGTGCCAGCAGCCAAGAAAGGGCCGGGGCCAACGTCCTGACTTTC
CASSQERAGANVLTF
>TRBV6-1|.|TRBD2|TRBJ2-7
TGTGCCAGCAAGAATTTAGCGGGAGCCTACGAGCAGTACTTC
CASKNLAGAYEQYF
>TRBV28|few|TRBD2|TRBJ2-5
TGTGCCAGCAGCGCCGCGGGAGGGCAAGAGACCCAGTACTTC
CASSAAGGQETQYF
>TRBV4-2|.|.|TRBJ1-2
TGTGCCAGCAGCCAGATCCTGCCCCGCGACGACTATGGCTACACCTTC
CASSQILPRDDYGYTF
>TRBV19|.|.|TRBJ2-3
TGTGCCAGTAGTGACTACCCAGATACGCAGTATTTT
CASSDYPDTQYF